This entry lists 23 T cell receptor beta chains sequenced from one sample in a study of shared clonotypes between healthy human individuals. TCRdb's table, derived via immunoSEQ multiplex PCR, lists solely in-frame clones and lacks some. The data hold roughly 2,300,000 clones, with 85% to 95% observed a single time. Sequencing was done on a sample of naive CD4+ T cells from PBMCs. Subset: CD45RA+ positively selected. Every receptor here comes from a man aged 18 to 29 in good health. Some clones in this sample may be carry-over from other donors' samples.

The chain combines TRBV28 with TRBJ1-1; no reliable D call. The germline gives CDR1 MDHEN, CDR2 SYDVKM. This CDR3 contains 15 residues. Trimming took off 1 base at V and 0 bases at J, with 9 bases between the two ends. Written as DNA, the CDR3 is TGTGCCAGCAGTTTATATGGCAGATTGAACACTGAAGCTTTCTTT. It is translated as CASSLYGRLNTEAFF.

V is TRBV27 and J is TRBJ2-6; D perhaps matches TRBD2 (6 bases). V dropped 6 bases and J dropped 0 bases, with 15 bases sitting between them. Germline assignment: CDR1 MNHEY and CDR2 SMNVEV (reference sequence). This CDR3 is built from 17 residues. This CDR3 reads CASSRKIGGSGANVLTF. The CDR3 DNA sequence: TGTGCCAGCAGCCGAAAGATCGGGGGCTCTGGGGCCAACGTCCTGACTTTC.

About this clone: The identical CDR3 is also encoded by other nucleotide sequences in the sample. The chain uses TRBV15 and TRBJ1-4; D ambiguous. Germline CDR1 LNHNV, CDR2 YYDKDF (reference sequence). The CDR3 has 13 amino acids. Trimming removed 3 bases at V and 2 bases at J, with 4 bases between. The CDR3 reads CATSRGTNEKLFF. In nucleotides, the CDR3 is TGTGCCACCAGCAGGGGTACTAATGAAAAACTGTTTTTT.

The DNA of the CDR3 is TGTGCCAGCAGCCCCAGACCCCCCCCCGGGGAGCTGTTTTTT. It translates to CASSPRPPPGELFF. The chain recombines TRBV9 with TRBJ2-2; D unclear. This CDR3 is 14 amino acids long. V lost 4 bases to trimming and J lost 6 bases, with 13 bases between them. Per germline, CDR1 SGDLS and CDR2 YYNGEE.

CDR3 in amino acids: CASSVVPNWGYEQYF. CDR3 sequence (DNA): TGTGCCAGCAGCGTAGTACCGAACTGGGGCTACGAGCAGTACTTC. The genes are TRBV9 and TRBJ2-7, with unresolved D. The CDR3 runs to 15 residues. The V end lost 0 bases, the J end lost 3 bases, and 13 bases lay between the germline ends. In germline, CDR1 is SGDLS, CDR2 YYNGEE.

The V and J genes are TRBV28 and TRBJ1-1, with 7 bases fitting TRBD1. There are 13 residues in the CDR3. CDR1 MDHEN and CDR2 SYDVKM come from the germline V gene. V dropped 6 bases and J dropped 8; count of bases not matched to a gene: 9. CDR3 in amino acids: CASRPDRPGEAFF. CDR3 in DNA: TGTGCCAGCAGACCGGACAGGCCGGGGGAAGCTTTCTTT.

This chain uses TRBV6-4 with TRBJ2-3; D might be TRBD2 (6 bases). The CDR3 contains 15 residues. The germline gives CDR1 MRHNA, CDR2 SNTAGT. V dropped 2 bases and J dropped 2 bases, with 11 bases sitting between them. CDR3 coding DNA: TGTGCCAGCAGTGACCGTAGCGGTTCCACAGATACGCAGTATTTT. It codes for CASSDRSGSTDTQYF.

The chain links TRBV6-6 to TRBJ2-7; a possible D gene is TRBD2 (6 bases). Germline values: CDR1 MNHNY, CDR2 SVGAGI (reference sequence). Trimming cost V 0 bases and J 5 bases, with 11 bases left between them. This CDR3 comprises 14 residues. CDR3 sequence: CASSYSAGRNEQYF. CDR3 nucleotides: TGTGCCAGCAGTTACTCGGCAGGGAGGAACGAGCAGTACTTC.

The V and J genes are TRBV6-6 and TRBJ1-1; D possibly corresponds to TRBD1 (6 bases). Germline V gene data show CDR1 as MNHNY and CDR2 as SVGAGI (reference sequence). CDR3 length: 14 amino acids. The V gene lost 8 bases and the J gene lost 2 bases, with 15 bases spanning the gap. CDR3 amino acids: CASDMTGPNTEAFF. The CDR3 DNA sequence: TGTGCCAGCGATATGACAGGCCCCAACACTGAAGCTTTCTTT.

The genes are TRBV27 and TRBJ2-6; the D gene is possibly TRBD1 (5 bases). The CDR3 has 18 residues. V was clipped by 5 bases and J by 2 bases, with 19 bases between them. Germline CDR1 and CDR2: MNHEY and SMNVEV (reference sequence). CDR3 amino acids: CASSRLIGSRAGANVLTF. The CDR3 DNA reads TGTGCCAGCAGTCGTCTTATTGGCTCCAGGGCTGGGGCCAACGTCCTGACTTTC.

On this clone itself: The junction shows a germline mismatch at one end, possibly a read error. This chain links TRBV5-8 with TRBJ2-7; no clear D gene. The CDR3 runs 10 residues. Germline V gene lookup returns CDR1 SGHTS and CDR2 YDEGEE. The CDR3 bases are TGTGCCAGCAGCTTGGTAGCCGTCGCCTTC. Translation: CASSLVAVAF.

The chain uses TRBV2 and TRBJ1-2, with 7 bases matching TRBD1. V trimming: 7 bases; J trimming: 2 bases; junction bases outside the gene matches: 4. CDR3 size: 13 residues. From germline, CDR1 is SNHLY and CDR2 FYNNEI. CDR3 coding DNA: TGTGCCAGCACCTCACAGGGGAACTATGGCTACACCTTC. As protein: CASTSQGNYGYTF. Based on the CDR3 plus reference TRBV2 and TRBJ1-2, the full variable domain is EPEVTQTPSHQVTQMGQEVILRCVPISNHLYFYWYRQILGQKVEFLVSFYNNEISEKSEIFDDQFSVERPDGSNFTLKIRSTKLEDSAMYFCASTSQGNYGYTFGSGTRLTVV.

The V gene is TRBV6-4, the J gene TRBJ1-2; unclear D gene. The germline V gene encodes CDR1 MRHNA and CDR2 SNTAGT. Trimming stripped 4 bases from V and 0 bases from J, with 6 bases between. The CDR3 length is 13 residues. CDR3 protein: CASSAKPNYGYTF. The CDR3 DNA is TGTGCCAGCAGTGCGAAGCCTAACTATGGCTACACCTTC.

A note on this clone: Other DNA variants within this sample encode the same CDR3. The V gene is TRBV7-3, the J gene TRBJ2-3, with 8 bases that match TRBD2. The CDR3 loop spans 15 amino acids. In germline, CDR1 is SGHTA, CDR2 FQGTGA. After removal of 1 base from V and 6 bases from J, the junction contained 6 bases not matched to a gene. The DNA of the CDR3 is TGTGCCAGCAGCTTAAACGGGAGGGCGGGGGATACGCAGTATTTT. It codes for CASSLNGRAGDTQYF.

Note on this clone: The same CDR3 is also encoded by other DNA sequences in this sample. The chain has TRBV28 and TRBJ1-1; weak D call: TRBD1 (5 bases). Germline V gives CDR1 MDHEN, CDR2 SYDVKM. The CDR3 has 12 amino acids. Trimming removed 5 bases at V and 5 bases at J, with 9 bases between. Written as DNA, the CDR3 is TGTGCCAGCAGTATTGGGGGTACTGAAGCTTTCTTT. This encodes CASSIGGTEAFF.

The chain uses TRBV27 and TRBJ2-2, with TRBD2 as a possible D gene (5 bases). Germline values: CDR1 MNHEY, CDR2 SMNVEV (reference sequence). V shed 7 bases and J shed 6 bases, with 9 bases lying between them. This CDR3 comprises 12 residues. The CDR3 nucleotides read TGTGCCAGCACTAGCAGTGCCGGGGAGCTGTTTTTT. Its protein product is CASTSSAGELFF.

This chain connects TRBV30 to TRBJ2-2; TRBD2 agrees at 15 bases. With V trimmed by 3 bases and J by 5 bases, 4 bases remained unmatched. This CDR3 spans 16 amino acids. CDR1 GTSNPN and CDR2 SVGIG come from the germline V gene (reference sequence). This CDR3 is CAWSGLAGGGTGELFF. CDR3 DNA: TGTGCCTGGAGCGGACTAGCGGGAGGGGGGACCGGGGAGCTGTTTTTT.

In regard to this clone: The identical CDR3 is also encoded by other nucleotide sequences in the sample. CDR3 DNA: TGTGCCAGCAGCCCGGGGGGCTCTGGAAACACCATATATTTT. Protein product: CASSPGGSGNTIYF. The V and J genes are TRBV13 and TRBJ1-3; D might be TRBD1 (5 bases). The V end lost 5 bases, the J end lost 0 bases, and 8 bases lay between the germline ends. The germline gives CDR1 PRHDT, CDR2 FYEKMQ (reference sequence). CDR3 length: 14 amino acids.

The chain recombines TRBV9 with TRBJ2-1; possibly TRBD1 for D (6 bases). Trimming cost V 0 bases and J 5 bases, with 18 bases left between them. Germline assignment: CDR1 SGDLS and CDR2 YYNGEE. This CDR3 is 17 amino acids long. The CDR3 DNA is TGTGCCAGCAGCGTAGCTTGGGGGCAGGTGAAAGACAATGAGCAGTTCTTC. Its translation: CASSVAWGQVKDNEQFF.

The gene calls are TRBV18 and TRBJ2-3; TRBD2 aligns across 10 bases. Germline assignment: CDR1 KGHSH and CDR2 LQKENI. The CDR3 spans 16 residues. The V gene end was trimmed by 2 bases and the J gene end by 4 bases; junction bases not matched to a gene: 6. The CDR3 DNA is TGTGCCAGCTCACCAGTCGGGACTAGCGCCCCAGATACGCAGTATTTT. Encoded protein: CASSPVGTSAPDTQYF. Supplemented by reference TRBV18 and TRBJ2-3, the full variable domain reads NAGVMQNPRHLVRRRGQEARLRCSPMKGHSHVYWYRQLPEEGLKFMVYLQKENIIDESGMPKERFSAEFPKEGPSILRIQQVVRGDSAAYFCASSPVGTSAPDTQYFGPGTRLTVL.

On this clone: Other DNA sequences in the same sample also yield this CDR3. This chain uses TRBV19 with TRBJ2-6, with D unclear. This CDR3 contains 15 residues. V dropped 2 bases and J dropped 0 bases, with 5 bases sitting between them. Germline lookup yields CDR1 LNHDA and CDR2 SQIVND (reference sequence). The CDR3: CASSITPSGANVLTF. The CDR3 DNA is TGTGCCAGTAGTATAACACCCTCTGGGGCCAACGTCCTGACTTTC.

V is TRBV4-2 and J is TRBJ2-2; D not resolved. V lost 0 bases and J lost 3, with 17 bases in between. CDR1 is LGHNA and CDR2 is YNFKEQ in the germline V gene. There are 18 residues in the CDR3. CDR3 sequence: CASSQDLDGRTYTGELFF. As DNA, the CDR3 is TGTGCCAGCAGCCAAGATTTGGACGGCAGAACGTACACCGGGGAGCTGTTTTTT.

This chain joins TRBV5-1 and TRBJ2-3, with no clear D. The CDR3 length is 16 residues. CDR1 and CDR2 (germline): SGHRS, YFSETQ. V was shortened by 0 bases and J by 2 bases, with 13 bases between the two germline ends. In DNA, the CDR3 is TGCGCCAGCAGCTTGGGTAGCCGCCTCTCCACAGATACGCAGTATTTT. Translating gives CASSLGSRLSTDTQYF.